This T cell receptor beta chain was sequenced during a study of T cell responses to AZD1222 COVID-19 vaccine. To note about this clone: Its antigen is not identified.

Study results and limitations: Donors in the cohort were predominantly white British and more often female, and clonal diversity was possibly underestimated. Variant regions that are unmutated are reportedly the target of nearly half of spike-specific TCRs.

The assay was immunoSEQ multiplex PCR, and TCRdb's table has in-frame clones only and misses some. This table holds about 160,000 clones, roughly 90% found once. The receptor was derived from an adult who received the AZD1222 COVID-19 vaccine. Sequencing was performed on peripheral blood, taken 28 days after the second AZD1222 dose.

The CDR3 DNA reads TGTGCCAGTAGTATTCGGACAGGGGGCACTGAAGCTTTCTTT. Translated: CASSIRTGGTEAFF. The chain couples TRBV19 to TRBJ1-1; 10 nucleotides match TRBD1. The CDR3 totals 14 residues. V shed 3 bases, J shed 4 bases, and the junction held 2 bases outside the gene matches. Germline V CDR1 and CDR2: LNHDA, SQIVND (reference sequence).